What follows describes a single TCR beta chain. This sample stems from a study of T cell changes during pregnancy in multiple sclerosis. This table comes from immunoSEQ multiplex PCR, and its TCRdb copy is limited to in-frame clones, with some not included. The sample has around 78,000 clones; 91% are singletons. Looked up from germline, CDR1 is SGHNT and CDR2 is YENEEA. The CDR3 has 13 residues. Deletions cut 0 bases from V and 5 bases from J, with 7 bases between. V usage is TRBV11-3 and J usage is TRBJ1-1; no definite D call. The sample in question was peripheral blood, obtained in the third trimester of pregnancy. The sequence was obtained from a female donor in good health, enrolled as a control in a pregnancy study. The chain's CDR3 is CASSLERETEAFF. In DNA form, the CDR3 reads TGTGCCAGCAGCTTAGAGAGGGAGACTGAAGCTTTCTTT.